A selection of T cell receptor beta chains follows, all from one sample in a study of post-analysis software for immune sequencing data. One entry per CDR3 protein results from TCRdb running MiXCR on the PCR reads. In the table there are about 570,000 distinct CDR3 sequences, around 31% of which are singletons. The specimen sequenced was blood. The receptors originated from a girl under 18 with multiple sclerosis. Both conserved end residues are part of each CDR3. Each record gives: V gene, J gene, CDR3 protein.

TRBV5-1	TRBJ2-3	CASSPVRVDTQYF
TRBV2	TRBJ2-3	CASSVTSGGPTDTQYF
TRBV20-1	.	CSAREAGGYNEQYF
TRBV7-2	TRBJ2-4	CASSTGVKNIQYF
TRBV20-1	TRBJ1-5	CSASGQGINQPQHF
TRBV7-9	TRBJ1-5	CASSFGVLQPQHF
TRBV5-6	TRBJ2-6	CASRIRDRGTSGANVLTF
TRBV20-1	TRBJ1-1	CSAKEDWASGAFF
TRBV5-4	TRBJ2-5	CASSKTGTVKQETQYF
TRBV13	.	CASSSGRAFEQYF
TRBV27	TRBJ2-6	CASCHHSGANVLTF
TRBV3-1	TRBJ2-5	CASSYSSRGTSQETQYF
TRBV27	TRBJ2-5	CASSSGWTSGGVETQYF
TRBV11-1	TRBJ2-1	CASSLGGPSNEQFF
TRBV6-5	TRBJ2-7	CASGFPLGRGEQYF
TRBV10-1	TRBJ2-1	CASSEGTSGLRQFF
TRBV5-1	TRBJ2-2	CASSLVPIGELFF
TRBV6-5	TRBJ1-1	CASSRQGAKTEAFF
TRBV6-6	TRBJ1-5	CASSSGPSQPQHF
TRBV6-1	TRBJ2-5	CASSERTLGGKETQYF
TRBV12-3/TRBV12-4	TRBJ2-3	CASSLSGRRGTQYF
TRBV7-3	TRBJ2-1	CASSPSEQGKYNEQFF
TRBV20-1	TRBJ2-1	CSARDQGLAWNEQFF
TRBV5-1	TRBJ1-5	CASSPGIFGNQPQHF
TRBV4-1	TRBJ1-2	CASSRAIIRQGGYGYTF
TRBV18	TRBJ1-2	CASSPRDRINYGYTF
TRBV4-2	TRBJ2-5	CASSQVGNRRGGETQYF
TRBV12-3/TRBV12-4	TRBJ2-2	CASSWVGLGNTGELFF
TRBV10-3	TRBJ2-3	CAHKGGVSRTDTQYF
TRBV5-1	TRBJ2-2	CASSLGKGSTGELFF
TRBV29-1	TRBJ1-1	CSVDRGSGSEAFF
TRBV2	TRBJ1-2	CASIREGEDTSYGYTF
TRBV20-1	TRBJ1-4	CSARPTGYFEKLFF
TRBV15	TRBJ2-2	CATSRDRTGELFF
TRBV7-6	TRBJ2-2	CASSLTAYGTGELFF
TRBV10-3	TRBJ2-6	CAISESVGLAGANVLTF
TRBV13	TRBJ2-3	CASSLETSDGATDTQYF
TRBV28	TRBJ1-1	CASSLDLSSQGETEAFF
TRBV29-1	TRBJ2-3	CSARTSGTDTQYF
TRBV12-3/TRBV12-4	TRBJ1-2	CASSLTGPPGTF
TRBV4-1	TRBJ2-1	CASSHLPGNYNEQFF
TRBV2	TRBJ1-5	CASSTQGGNQPQHF
TRBV28	TRBJ2-6	CASSFDSGGANVLTF
TRBV5-1	TRBJ1-1	CASSKGTANTEAFF
TRBV10-3	TRBJ2-5	CAISEELAGGETQYF
TRBV6-2/TRBV6-3	TRBJ2-3	CASKDWGGADTQYF